The rows below give T cell receptor beta chains drawn from one sample of a study of post-analysis software for immune sequencing data. Using its own MiXCR run on the PCR reads, TCRdb lists one record per CDR3 protein. The sample has hundreds of thousands of distinct CDR3 sequences; around 40% are singletons. The sample comprised blood. The receptors stem from a girl aged 5 to 17 with multiple sclerosis. Each CDR3 is given with its conserved first and last residue. Fields, in order: D gene, clone size, J gene, V gene, CDR3 protein, CDR3 DNA. The D gene is left open where the match is weak. Size values are once, few and many counts, or a class for expanded clones, and some rows have none.

d_call: NA; clone_size: NA; j_call: TRBJ2-7; v_call: TRBV20-1; cdr3_aa: CSATPRAGFSYEQYF; cdr3_nt: TGCAGTGCTACCCCGAGGGCGGGCTTCTCCTACGAGCAGTACTTC
d_call: NA; clone_size: NA; j_call: TRBJ2-4; v_call: TRBV19; cdr3_aa: CASSPRQTLAKNIQYF; cdr3_nt: TGTGCCAGTAGTCCCAGACAGACACTAGCCAAAAACATTCAGTACTTC
d_call: NA; clone_size: NA; j_call: TRBJ2-7; v_call: TRBV19; cdr3_aa: CASSPSSSYNEQYF; cdr3_nt: TGTGCCAGTAGTCCCTCCAGCTCCTACAATGAGCAGTACTTC
d_call: NA; clone_size: NA; j_call: TRBJ1-1; v_call: TRBV5-1; cdr3_aa: CASSVRTGRSNTEAFF; cdr3_nt: TGCGCCAGCAGCGTCCGGACCGGCCGGTCGAACACTGAAGCTTTCTTT
d_call: TRBD2; clone_size: few; j_call: TRBJ2-5; v_call: TRBV10-3; cdr3_aa: CAISPTGAGEETQYF; cdr3_nt: TGTGCCATCAGCCCGACGGGAGCGGGGGAAGAGACCCAGTACTTC
d_call: TRBD1; clone_size: NA; j_call: TRBJ1-2; v_call: TRBV12-3/TRBV12-4; cdr3_aa: CVSSYRDRNYGYTF; cdr3_nt: TGTGTCAGCAGTTACCGGGACAGAAACTATGGCTACACCTTC
d_call: NA; clone_size: few; j_call: TRBJ2-7; v_call: TRBV2; cdr3_aa: CAITGSRTASSVVSYEQYF; cdr3_nt: TGTGCCATTACAGGGTCCCGTACCGCTAGTTCGGTGGTTTCCTACGAGCAGTACTTC
d_call: NA; clone_size: NA; j_call: TRBJ2-3; v_call: TRBV4-1; cdr3_aa: CASSPLPGVPDTQYF; cdr3_nt: TGCGCCAGCAGCCCCCTTCCGGGAGTTCCAGATACGCAGTATTTT
d_call: TRBD2; clone_size: few; j_call: TRBJ2-1; v_call: TRBV20-1; cdr3_aa: CSARDPFFRAGGHNEQFF; cdr3_nt: TGCAGTGCTAGAGATCCGTTTTTTAGAGCGGGGGGACACAATGAGCAGTTCTTC
d_call: NA; clone_size: few; j_call: TRBJ2-1; v_call: TRBV12-3/TRBV12-4; cdr3_aa: CASRPQTSGNEQFF; cdr3_nt: TGTGCCAGCAGGCCCCAGACTAGTGGGAATGAGCAGTTCTTC
d_call: NA; clone_size: few; j_call: TRBJ2-7; v_call: TRBV4-1; cdr3_aa: CASSLERSFPYEQYF; cdr3_nt: TGCGCCAGCAGCCTAGAAAGGTCTTTCCCCTACGAGCAGTACTTC
d_call: NA; clone_size: NA; j_call: TRBJ1-2; v_call: TRBV29-1; cdr3_aa: CSVNMGGKGYTF; cdr3_nt: TGCAGCGTTAATATGGGGGGAAAGGGCTACACCTTC
d_call: NA; clone_size: few; j_call: TRBJ2-5; v_call: TRBV29-1; cdr3_aa: CSVQDSPLGEQYF; cdr3_nt: TGCAGCGTGCAGGACAGTCCCCTGGGTGAGCAGTACTTC